These 13 T cell receptor beta chains came from one sample sequenced in a study of T cells in Graves' hyperthyroidism and ophthalmopathy. RNA transcripts provided the source from which TCR beta CDR3 regions were amplified. The primer set for the first-round RT-PCR of the TCR CDR3 was HTBI. TCRdb ran MiXCR on the multiplex PCR reads and lists one entry per CDR3 protein. The table has approximately 600,000 distinct CDR3 sequences, 13% to 15% seen once. The sequencing sample was made of blood. The receptors here all came from a woman aged 18-30 years with Graves' ophthalmopathy.

This clonotype was observed many times. The gene calls are TRBV20-1 and TRBJ1-5, with 11 bases matching TRBD1. Germline-derived CDR1 and CDR2 are DFQATT and SNEGSKA (reference sequence). The CDR3 is 16 residues long. With 5 bases clipped from V and 6 bases from J, the junction kept 12 bases outside the gene matches. CDR3 region: CSAPKLTGTGGQPQHF. For the CDR3, the DNA is TGCAGTGCTCCAAAATTGACCGGGACAGGGGGTCAGCCCCAGCATTTT.

This clonotype appeared many times. The rearrangement links TRBV6-1 to TRBJ2-3; possible D gene TRBD1, 6 bases. The V end lost 11 bases, the J end lost 1 base, and 13 bases lay between the germline ends. Germline lookup yields CDR1 MNHNS and CDR2 SASEGT. CDR3 length: 13 amino acids. CDR3 sequence: CAGNRVGTDTQYF. Here the CDR3 DNA reads TGTGCCGGCAACAGGGTTGGCACAGATACGCAGTATTTT.

The chain is built from TRBV27 and TRBJ2-7; the match to TRBD1 covers 8 bases. CDR3 length: 13 residues. The V segment lost 6 bases and the J segment 2 bases; nucleotides outside the gene matches: 3. The germline V gene encodes CDR1 MNHEY and CDR2 SMNVEV (reference sequence). CDR3 amino acids: CASRGTGTYEQYF. Here the CDR3 DNA reads TGTGCCAGCAGGGGGACAGGCACCTACGAGCAGTACTTC.

This clonotype was observed at least ten times. V usage is TRBV6-6 and J usage is TRBJ2-7; D is ambiguous. CDR3 length: 16 residues. The V and J ends lost 2 bases and 0 bases respectively, with 14 bases between them. CDR1 is MNHNY, CDR2 SVGAGI, per germline (reference sequence). This CDR3 reads CASSYPLASSSYEQYF. CDR3 bases: TGTGCCAGCAGTTACCCGCTGGCCTCAAGCTCCTACGAGCAGTACTTC.

Note on this clonotype: The limits of the CDR3 on the DNA are not certain, so only TCRdb's listed CDR3 is given. The rearrangement links TRBV19 to TRBJ1-3. The CDR3 spans 16 residues, counting both ends. Germline loops: CDR1 LNHDA, CDR2 SQIVND (reference sequence). The CDR3 is CASSILALGSGNTIYF.

This clonotype was seen ten or more times. V usage is TRBV18 and J usage is TRBJ1-2; TRBD1 aligns across 8 bases. The V gene's germline CDR1 is KGHSH and CDR2 LQKENI. The CDR3 covers 13 residues. V lost 6 bases and J lost 4; bases outside the gene matches: 4. CDR3 amino acids: CASSQGASYGYTF. Written as DNA, the CDR3 is TGTGCCAGCTCGCAGGGGGCGAGCTATGGCTACACCTTC.

As concerns this clonotype: This may be a read error, as it is one base from a much larger clone. The V and J genes are TRBV6-2 or TRBV6-3 and TRBJ2-1; 14 bases fit TRBD2. CDR1 and CDR2 (germline): MNHEY, SVGEGT. This CDR3 has 17 amino acids. CDR3 protein: CASFGTSGRRAYDEQFF. The CDR3 bases are TGTGCCAGCTTCGGGACTAGCGGGAGAAGGGCCTACGATGAGCAGTTCTTC.

Only one count was recorded for this clonotype. The V gene is TRBV20-1, the J gene TRBJ2-7; D gene ambiguous. V was trimmed by 6 bases and J by 0 bases, leaving 12 bases between them. The CDR3 loop spans 13 amino acids. Germline V CDR1 and CDR2: DFQATT, SNEGSKA (reference sequence). The CDR3 protein is CSALTWDSYEQYF. The CDR3 nucleotides read TGCAGTGCGCTTACCTGGGACTCCTACGAGCAGTACTTC.

The chain joins TRBV6-5 to TRBJ1-2; unclear D gene. Per germline, CDR1 MNHEY and CDR2 SVGAGI. This CDR3 has 14 residues. The V gene lost 3 bases and the J gene lost 2 bases, with 10 bases spanning the gap. CDR3 residues: CASSYRQTNYGYTF. The CDR3 DNA reads TGTGCCAGCAGTTATCGGCAGACCAACTATGGCTACACCTTC.

This clonotype was observed a few times. V gene TRBV20-1 combines with J gene TRBJ2-5, with 7 bases aligning to TRBD1. CDR3 length: 14 amino acids. Germline-derived CDR1 and CDR2 are DFQATT and SNEGSKA (reference sequence). The V segment lost 5 bases and the J segment 3 bases; nucleotides outside the gene matches: 9. This CDR3 reads CSAQPGTAKETQYF. Here the CDR3 DNA reads TGCAGTGCTCAACCCGGGACAGCAAAAGAGACCCAGTACTTC.

This chain joins TRBV9 and TRBJ2-3; either TRBD1 or TRBD2 may supply D (6 bases each). The V and J ends lost 0 bases and 2 bases respectively, with 10 bases between them. This CDR3 has 15 residues. Per the germline V gene, CDR1 is SGDLS and CDR2 is YYNGEE. CDR3 loop: CASSVVSGATDTQYF. CDR3 DNA sequence: TGTGCCAGCAGCGTAGTATCGGGGGCCACAGATACGCAGTATTTT.

This clonotype was seen repeatedly, ten times or more. This chain connects TRBV6-1 to TRBJ2-7; TRBD1 aligns across 10 bases. This CDR3 is built from 15 residues. The germline CDR1 and CDR2 sequences are MNHNS and SASEGT. After removal of 4 bases from V and 6 bases from J, the junction contained 9 bases not matched to a gene. The CDR3 loop is CASSGRGGQGREQYF. CDR3 sequence (DNA): TGTGCCAGCAGTGGGCGAGGGGGACAGGGGCGCGAGCAGTACTTC.

This clonotype came up a few times. V and J are TRBV19 and TRBJ1-2; no clear D gene. CDR1 LNHDA and CDR2 SQIVND come from the germline V gene (reference sequence). This CDR3 is built from 14 residues. Trimming pared 3 bases from V and 1 base from J, leaving 9 bases between. The CDR3 loop reads CASSMGIVNYGYTF. The CDR3 DNA sequence: TGTGCCAGTAGTATGGGGATCGTTAACTATGGCTACACCTTC.